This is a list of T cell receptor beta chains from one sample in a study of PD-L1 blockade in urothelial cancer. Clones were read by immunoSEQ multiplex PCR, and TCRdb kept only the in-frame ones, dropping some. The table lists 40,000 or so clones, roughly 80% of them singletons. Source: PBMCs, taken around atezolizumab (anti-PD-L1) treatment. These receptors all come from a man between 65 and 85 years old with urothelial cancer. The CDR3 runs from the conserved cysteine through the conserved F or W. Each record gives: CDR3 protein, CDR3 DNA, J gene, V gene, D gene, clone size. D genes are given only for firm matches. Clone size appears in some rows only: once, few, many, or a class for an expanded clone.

cdr3_aa: CASSLEVAGGPRSYEQYF
cdr3_nt: TGCGCCAGCAGCTTGGAGGTAGCGGGAGGGCCGAGGTCCTACGAGCAGTACTTC
j_call: TRBJ2-7
v_call: TRBV5-1
d_call: TRBD2
clone_size: NA

cdr3_aa: CASSAATRRETQYF
cdr3_nt: TGTGCCAGCAGCGCAGCGACTAGGAGAGAGACCCAGTACTTC
j_call: TRBJ2-5
v_call: TRBV13
d_call: NA
clone_size: few

cdr3_aa: CASRDSEVFF
cdr3_nt: TGTGCCAGCAGGGATTCTGAGGTTTTCTTT
j_call: TRBJ1-1
v_call: TRBV6-5
d_call: NA
clone_size: few

cdr3_aa: CASSQWLARETQYF
cdr3_nt: TGCGCCAGCAGCCAATGGCTAGCTAGAGAGACCCAGTACTTC
j_call: TRBJ2-5
v_call: TRBV4-1
d_call: NA
clone_size: NA

cdr3_aa: CSVDGPGNTIYF
cdr3_nt: TGCAGCGTTGATGGGCCTGGAAACACCATATATTTT
j_call: TRBJ1-3
v_call: TRBV29-1
d_call: NA
clone_size: NA

cdr3_aa: CASSPLGDRNQPQHF
cdr3_nt: TGTGCCAGCTCACCCTTAGGGGATCGCAATCAGCCCCAGCATTTT
j_call: TRBJ1-5
v_call: TRBV18
d_call: NA
clone_size: NA

cdr3_aa: CAISDPFLLGNTIYF
cdr3_nt: TGTGCCATCAGTGACCCCTTCCTTTTGGGAAACACCATATATTTT
j_call: TRBJ1-3
v_call: TRBV10-3
d_call: NA
clone_size: NA

cdr3_aa: CASSPGSMNTEAFF
cdr3_nt: TGCGCCAGCAGCCCGGGGTCTATGAACACTGAAGCTTTCTTT
j_call: TRBJ1-1
v_call: TRBV5-1
d_call: NA
clone_size: NA

cdr3_aa: CASSEDRASYNEQFF
cdr3_nt: TGTGCCAGCAGTGAAGACAGGGCCTCCTACAATGAGCAGTTCTTC
j_call: TRBJ2-1
v_call: TRBV2
d_call: NA
clone_size: NA

cdr3_aa: CASSPGGGSTYEQYF
cdr3_nt: TGTGCCAGCAGCCCCGGGGGAGGTAGTACCTACGAGCAGTACTTC
j_call: TRBJ2-7
v_call: TRBV5-4
d_call: NA
clone_size: NA

cdr3_aa: CASSEYPTGSEQYF
cdr3_nt: TGTGCCAGCAGTGAATACCCGACGGGGTCCGAGCAGTACTTC
j_call: TRBJ2-7
v_call: TRBV25-1
d_call: NA
clone_size: NA

cdr3_aa: CATSVARYTDTQYF
cdr3_nt: TGTGCCACCTCCGTAGCGAGATACACAGATACGCAGTATTTT
j_call: TRBJ2-3
v_call: TRBV7-2
d_call: NA
clone_size: NA

cdr3_aa: CASSSGFYTEAFF
cdr3_nt: TGTGCCAGCAGTTCAGGGTTTTACACTGAAGCTTTCTTT
j_call: TRBJ1-1
v_call: TRBV25-1
d_call: NA
clone_size: medium-sized

cdr3_aa: CASSVSGNEQYF
cdr3_nt: TGTGCCAGCAGCGTGTCAGGGAACGAGCAGTACTTC
j_call: TRBJ2-7
v_call: TRBV9
d_call: NA
clone_size: few

cdr3_aa: CASSGLEYVADTQYF
cdr3_nt: TGCGCCAGCAGTGGTCTGGAGTATGTGGCAGATACGCAGTATTTT
j_call: TRBJ2-3
v_call: TRBV10-2
d_call: NA
clone_size: NA

cdr3_aa: CASSYSIGGAETQYF
cdr3_nt: TGTGCCAGCAGTTACTCGATAGGGGGCGCGGAGACCCAGTACTTC
j_call: TRBJ2-5
v_call: TRBV6-5
d_call: TRBD1
clone_size: NA

cdr3_aa: CASSNTGWGTEAFF
cdr3_nt: TGTGCCAGCAGCAATACAGGGTGGGGGACTGAAGCTTTCTTT
j_call: TRBJ1-1
v_call: TRBV7-2
d_call: NA
clone_size: NA

cdr3_aa: CASSLGRGGYEQYF
cdr3_nt: TGTGCCAGCAGTTTAGGGCGCGGGGGCTACGAGCAGTACTTC
j_call: TRBJ2-7
v_call: TRBV27
d_call: TRBD2
clone_size: few

cdr3_aa: CASSASRTSDYNEQFF
cdr3_nt: TGTGCCAGTAGTGCGTCTCGGACTAGCGACTACAATGAGCAGTTCTTC
j_call: TRBJ2-1
v_call: TRBV19
d_call: TRBD2
clone_size: NA

cdr3_aa: CASKGGNSNQPQHF
cdr3_nt: TGTGCCAGCAAAGGCGGGAATAGCAATCAGCCCCAGCATTTT
j_call: TRBJ1-5
v_call: TRBV28
d_call: NA
clone_size: NA

cdr3_aa: CASSARHSSYNEQFF
cdr3_nt: TGTGCCAGCAGCGCCCGACATAGCTCCTACAATGAGCAGTTCTTC
j_call: TRBJ2-1
v_call: TRBV9
d_call: NA
clone_size: NA

cdr3_aa: CASSLGTNTGELFF
cdr3_nt: TGTGCCAGCAGCTTAGGCACTAACACCGGGGAGCTGTTTTTT
j_call: TRBJ2-2
v_call: TRBV7-2
d_call: NA
clone_size: NA

cdr3_aa: CASSAGTDNQPQHF
cdr3_nt: TGTGCCAGCAGCGCCGGGACAGACAATCAGCCCCAGCATTTT
j_call: TRBJ1-5
v_call: TRBV28
d_call: TRBD1
clone_size: NA

cdr3_aa: CASSYSGTANTEAFF
cdr3_nt: TGCGCCAGCAGCTACTCTGGGACAGCCAACACTGAAGCTTTCTTT
j_call: TRBJ1-1
v_call: TRBV4-1
d_call: TRBD1
clone_size: NA

cdr3_aa: CASSLGGRAGNEQFF
cdr3_nt: TGTGCCAGCAGTTTAGGCGGGAGGGCCGGGAATGAGCAGTTCTTC
j_call: TRBJ2-1
v_call: TRBV27
d_call: TRBD2
clone_size: NA

cdr3_aa: CASSKGQTAGELFF
cdr3_nt: TGCGCCAGCAGCAAAGGACAAACGGCCGGGGAGCTGTTTTTT
j_call: TRBJ2-2
v_call: TRBV5-1
d_call: NA
clone_size: NA

cdr3_aa: CASSRIAASYNEQFF
cdr3_nt: TGTGCCAGCAGCCGGATAGCGGCTTCCTACAATGAGCAGTTCTTC
j_call: TRBJ2-1
v_call: TRBV7-9
d_call: NA
clone_size: NA

cdr3_aa: CASSLATSSYEQYF
cdr3_nt: TGTGCCAGTAGTTTAGCGACTTCCTCCTACGAGCAGTACTTC
j_call: TRBJ2-7
v_call: TRBV19
d_call: NA
clone_size: NA

cdr3_aa: CASSPTPWEKLFF
cdr3_nt: TGTGCTAGCAGCCCAACTCCCTGGGAAAAACTGTTTTTT
j_call: TRBJ1-4
v_call: TRBV7-7
d_call: NA
clone_size: NA

cdr3_aa: CASSLVSDTQYF
cdr3_nt: TGTGCCAGCAGCCTAGTGTCAGATACGCAGTATTTT
j_call: TRBJ2-3
v_call: TRBV5-4
d_call: NA
clone_size: NA

cdr3_aa: CASSRSGIYNEQFF
cdr3_nt: TGTGCCAGCAGCCGTAGCGGTATCTACAATGAGCAGTTCTTC
j_call: TRBJ2-1
v_call: TRBV11-2
d_call: NA
clone_size: NA

cdr3_aa: CASSPFDRNTEAFF
cdr3_nt: TGTGCCAGCAGCCCCTTTGATAGGAACACTGAAGCTTTCTTT
j_call: TRBJ1-1
v_call: TRBV9
d_call: NA
clone_size: NA

cdr3_aa: CSVSVGGSQSGANVLTF
cdr3_nt: TGCAGCGTTTCCGTGGGGGGGTCCCAATCTGGGGCCAACGTCCTGACTTTC
j_call: TRBJ2-6
v_call: TRBV29-1
d_call: TRBD2
clone_size: few

cdr3_aa: CASSLGLANTGELFF
cdr3_nt: TGCGCCAGCAGCCTGGGACTAGCAAACACCGGGGAGCTGTTTTTT
j_call: TRBJ2-2
v_call: TRBV4-1
d_call: TRBD2
clone_size: NA

cdr3_aa: CSVVAGDRAEETQYF
cdr3_nt: TGCAGCGTTGTAGCCGGGGACAGGGCTGAAGAGACCCAGTACTTC
j_call: TRBJ2-5
v_call: TRBV29-1
d_call: TRBD1
clone_size: NA

cdr3_aa: CASGDRGKSSTDTQYF
cdr3_nt: TGTGCCAGCGGGGACAGGGGGAAATCTAGCACAGATACGCAGTATTTT
j_call: TRBJ2-3
v_call: TRBV28
d_call: TRBD1
clone_size: NA

cdr3_aa: CASSLGGLAGGYTF
cdr3_nt: TGTGCCAGCAGCTTAGGTGGCCTCGCCGGGGGCTACACCTTC
j_call: TRBJ1-2
v_call: TRBV7-2
d_call: NA
clone_size: NA

cdr3_aa: CASSESPSGGPTEAFF
cdr3_nt: TGTGCCAGCAGTGAATCACCGTCGGGGGGGCCCACTGAAGCTTTCTTT
j_call: TRBJ1-1
v_call: TRBV25-1
d_call: NA
clone_size: NA

cdr3_aa: CASSWTSSSASYEQYF
cdr3_nt: TGCGCCAGCAGCTGGACCTCGAGTAGCGCCTCCTACGAGCAGTACTTC
j_call: TRBJ2-7
v_call: TRBV5-1
d_call: NA
clone_size: NA

cdr3_aa: CASSPSGSGSYEQYF
cdr3_nt: TGTGCCAGCAGTCCTAGCGGGAGTGGTTCCTACGAGCAGTACTTC
j_call: TRBJ2-7
v_call: TRBV28
d_call: TRBD2
clone_size: NA

cdr3_aa: CAISVGGGNTEAFF
cdr3_nt: TGTGCCATCAGTGTGGGAGGGGGTAACACTGAAGCTTTCTTT
j_call: TRBJ1-1
v_call: TRBV10-3
d_call: NA
clone_size: once

cdr3_aa: CASSPTRGLYGYTF
cdr3_nt: TGTGCCAGCAGCCCAACTAGGGGGCTTTATGGCTACACCTTC
j_call: TRBJ1-2
v_call: TRBV14
d_call: TRBD1
clone_size: NA

cdr3_aa: CASSLQAGGNTQYF
cdr3_nt: TGTGCCAGCAGCTTACAGGCGGGAGGAAATACGCAGTATTTT
j_call: TRBJ2-3
v_call: TRBV7-2
d_call: TRBD2
clone_size: NA

cdr3_aa: CASSVDRYTEAFF
cdr3_nt: TGTGCCAGCAGTGTAGACAGGTACACTGAAGCTTTCTTT
j_call: TRBJ1-1
v_call: TRBV27
d_call: NA
clone_size: NA

cdr3_aa: CARSFRLAMSGHEQFF
cdr3_nt: TGTGCCAGAAGCTTCCGACTAGCGATGAGTGGCCATGAGCAGTTCTTC
j_call: TRBJ2-1
v_call: TRBV5-3
d_call: TRBD2
clone_size: NA

cdr3_aa: CASSWGRYTDTQYF
cdr3_nt: TGTGCCAGTAGCTGGGGGCGTTATACAGATACGCAGTATTTT
j_call: TRBJ2-3
v_call: TRBV19
d_call: NA
clone_size: NA